The text below deals with one T cell receptor (beta chain). What it recognizes is unknown. The data are from a study of OX40 agonist ivuxolimab in advanced cancers. Looking at the study overall: Checkpoint inhibitors had been given previously to over 30% of patients.

Points from the study as a whole: Relatively little clonal expansion, among the lowest observed, appeared in partial responders at 0.1-3.0 mg/kg. On average, CD8+ T cells had more expanded clones than CD4+.

V shed 5 bases and J 1 base; nucleotides not matched to a gene: 8. CDR3 length: 16 residues. The germline CDR1 and CDR2 sequences are SNHLY and FYNNEI. Clones were read by immunoSEQ multiplex PCR, and TCRdb kept only the in-frame ones, dropping some. The sample includes around 40,000 clones, about 82% of them seen just once. The origin of this receptor is an adult with an advanced solid tumor such as melanoma, head and neck, liver or kidney cancer. Source: CD4+ or CD8+ T cells sorted from blood, taken in a trial of the OX40 agonist ivuxolimab. The chain couples TRBV2 to TRBJ2-5; 9 nucleotides agree with TRBD1. The CDR3 protein is CASSTRDRASQETQYF. The CDR3, as DNA: TGTGCCAGCAGTACCCGGGACAGGGCTAGCCAAGAGACCCAGTACTTC.